This TCR beta chain was retrieved from a study of blood T cell repertoires in COVID-19. The data were produced by immunoSEQ multiplex PCR, yet TCRdb's version contains in-frame clones alone and is incomplete. The sample yields roughly 260,000 clones, 83% seen once. CDR3 length: 13 residues. The ends lost 4 bases at V and 7 bases at J; junction bases unmatched: 5. From germline, CDR1 is KGHSH and CDR2 LQKENI. V gene TRBV18 combines with J gene TRBJ1-1; 8 nucleotides match TRBD1. This TCR was recovered from a woman between 40 and 55 years old who had been exposed to COVID-19. Material for sequencing was PBMCs or T cells enriched from blood (not recorded which). For the CDR3, the DNA is TGTGCCAGCTCACAACAGGGGGAGGATGAAGCTTTCTTT. Amino acid sequence: CASSQQGEDEAFF. The complete variable domain, with remaining parts taken from reference TRBV18 and TRBJ1-1, reads NAGVMQNPRHLVRRRGQEARLRCSPMKGHSHVYWYRQLPEEGLKFMVYLQKENIIDESGMPKERFSAEFPKEGPSILRIQQVVRGDSAAYFCASSQQGEDEAFFGQGTRLTVV.